Listed here are 9 T cell receptor beta chains from one sample, sequenced in a study of cytomegalovirus exposure and HLA in healthy donors. TCRdb's table, derived via immunoSEQ multiplex PCR, lists solely in-frame clones and lacks some. Here the sample spans some 150,000 clones, approximately 90% being singletons. The material sequenced was PBMCs. Receptors were obtained from a woman aged 25 to 39 in good health and CMV-seropositive.

The V and J genes are TRBV28 and TRBJ2-7, with 8 nucleotides matching TRBD2. Per germline, CDR1 MDHEN and CDR2 SYDVKM. The V and J ends lost 2 bases and 11 bases, in that order; junction bases with no gene match: 14. CDR3 size: 15 residues. The chain's CDR3 is CASSLPSDGRVIEYF. For the CDR3, the DNA is TGTGCCAGCAGTTTACCGAGCGACGGGAGGGTAATAGAGTACTTC.

The rearrangement links TRBV2 to TRBJ2-7; 9 nucleotides align to TRBD1. The V gene's germline CDR1 is SNHLY and CDR2 FYNNEI. V lost 10 bases and J lost 4; bases outside the gene matches: 5. This CDR3 has 12 residues. CDR3 sequence reads: CATTGGSYEQYF. The CDR3 nucleotides read TGTGCCACAACAGGGGGCTCGTACGAGCAGTACTTC.

The rearrangement links TRBV5-4 to TRBJ2-5, with D perhaps TRBD1 (6 bases). The CDR3 is 13 residues long. Per germline, CDR1 SGHNT and CDR2 YYREEE (reference sequence). V lost 5 bases and J 5 bases, leaving 13 bases between the germline ends. The CDR3 sequence is CASSSGTFETQYF. The CDR3 nucleotides are TGTGCCAGCAGTTCCGGGACATTCGAGACCCAGTACTTC.

This rearrangement joins TRBV6-5 to TRBJ1-2, with D tentatively TRBD1 (5 bases). Germline V lookup: CDR1 MNHEY, CDR2 SVGAGI. V dropped 5 bases and J dropped 4 bases, with 14 bases sitting between them. This CDR3 spans 14 amino acids. CDR3 sequence (DNA): TGTGCCAGCAGTCGGGGGGTTAGAGGCTATGGCTACACCTTC. Its translation is CASSRGVRGYGYTF.

J is TRBJ2-5 and V is TRBV28; the D is unclear. The germline V and J ends were trimmed by 6 bases and 0 bases, with 17 bases remaining between them. This CDR3 has 16 amino acids. Germline values: CDR1 MDHEN, CDR2 SYDVKM. The CDR3 region is CASSGFVAPNQETQYF. The CDR3 DNA reads TGTGCCAGCAGCGGGTTTGTTGCACCAAACCAAGAGACCCAGTACTTC.

This chain connects TRBV11-2 to TRBJ2-1, with a tentative D call TRBD1 (5 bases). Trimming shortened V by 5 bases and J by 6 bases, and 14 bases separated the two germline ends. The germline gives CDR1 SGHAT, CDR2 FQNNGV. This CDR3 is built from 14 residues. The CDR3 here is CASSLRQPPNEQFF. The DNA for the CDR3 is TGTGCCAGCAGCCTCAGACAGCCCCCCAATGAGCAGTTCTTC.

This rearrangement joins TRBV2 to TRBJ2-3; 9 bases match TRBD2. V dropped 7 bases and J dropped 8; count of bases not matched to a gene: 19. The CDR3 sequence is 17 residues long. From germline, CDR1 is SNHLY and CDR2 FYNNEI. CDR3 sequence: CASNPKVRTAGGGTQYF. CDR3 in DNA: TGTGCCAGCAACCCAAAAGTCAGGACTGCGGGGGGGGGTACGCAGTATTTT.

This rearrangement joins TRBV10-1 to TRBJ2-1, with a tentative D call TRBD2 (5 bases). V lost 0 bases and J lost 9, with 6 bases in between. Per germline, CDR1 WNHNN and CDR2 SYGVQD (reference sequence). The length of the CDR3 is 12 residues. CDR3: CASSESGGEQFF. CDR3 sequence (DNA): TGCGCCAGCAGTGAGTCCGGAGGTGAGCAGTTCTTC.

The table lists this clone with a count of one. CDR3 DNA sequence: TGCGCCAGCAGCCCGACAGGGGGGAACACTGAAGCTTTCTTT. This sequence encodes CASSPTGGNTEAFF. The chain has TRBV5-1 and TRBJ1-1, with 9 positions matching TRBD1. The trim removed 4 bases at V and 1 base at J, leaving 2 bases unmatched. The CDR3 contains 14 residues. Germline V gene sequence: CDR1 SGHRS, CDR2 YFSETQ.